This T cell receptor beta chain was profiled in a study of identifying expanded T cells in peripheral blood. The CDR3 has 13 amino acids. CDR1 and CDR2 from the germline V gene are SGHRS and YFSETQ. V gave up 5 bases and J gave up 1 base, with 9 bases separating them. Measured with immunoSEQ multiplex PCR; TCRdb has only the in-frame clones, and not every one. The table records about 100,000 clones, 88% of them present only once. During the collection period, no donor immune events like infections were recorded. The sequenced sample consisted of blood. The rearrangement uses TRBV5-1 and TRBJ1-1; D is unclear. This receptor was obtained from a person aged 18 to 75 in good health. The CDR3 DNA sequence: TGCGCCAGCAGGCCCCAGGAGAACACTGAAGCTTTCTTT. Translating it yields CASRPQENTEAFF. The complete variable domain, with remaining parts taken from reference TRBV5-1 and TRBJ1-1, reads KAGVTQTPRYLIKTRGQQVTLSCSPISGHRSVSWYQQTPGQGLQFLFEYFSETQRNKGNFPGRFSGRQFSNSRSEMNVSTLELGDSALYLCASRPQENTEAFFGQGTRLTVV.